The 22 T cell receptor beta chains reported below all come from one sample, sequenced in a study of beta chain features in type 1 diabetes. Of the isolated RNA, all was reverse transcribed, and so the sequenced material was expressed TCRB transcripts. Assay used: immunoSEQ multiplex PCR; TCRdb lists only in-frame clones, some missing. The table has under 900,000 clones, 15% to 20% seen once. Sequenced input: naive CD4+ T cells from blood. The receptors shown here come from a woman aged 18 to 35 in good health.

This clone has a handful of counts. The sample contains more than one DNA sequence encoding this CDR3. The chain is built from TRBV7-9 and TRBJ1-5; no firm D call. The CDR3 consists of 13 residues. The V end was cut by 1 base, the J end by 5 bases, with 6 bases between. Germline loops: CDR1 SEHNR, CDR2 FQNEAQ (reference sequence). The CDR3 loop reads CASSLGRDQPQHF. The CDR3 DNA reads as TGTGCCAGCAGCTTAGGCCGGGATCAGCCCCAGCATTTT.

V usage is TRBV7-6 and J usage is TRBJ2-5; D unresolved. The V end lost 5 bases, the J end lost 3 bases, and 16 bases lay between the germline ends. The CDR3 is 15 amino acids. Germline V gene data show CDR1 as SGHVS and CDR2 as FNYEAQ. CDR3 residues: CASSPRWDSKETQYF. The CDR3 DNA reads as TGTGCCAGCAGCCCCCGTTGGGATTCTAAAGAGACCCAGTACTTC.

The genes are TRBV4-2 and TRBJ2-7; D unresolved. Germline CDR1 and CDR2: LGHNA and YNFKEQ. This CDR3 spans 15 amino acids. The V gene lost 0 bases and the J gene lost 0 bases, with 9 bases spanning the gap. The chain's CDR3 is CASSQDMTDSYEQYF. CDR3 nucleotide sequence: TGTGCCAGCAGCCAAGATATGACCGACTCCTACGAGCAGTACTTC.

The chain joins TRBV11-2 to TRBJ1-3; D perhaps matches TRBD1 (6 bases). The CDR3 loop spans 17 amino acids. Trimming removed 6 bases from V and 0 bases from J, with 18 bases in between. Germline loops: CDR1 SGHAT, CDR2 FQNNGV. Here the CDR3 DNA reads TGTGCCAGCAGACACCCCTACCGGGGGGCCTCTGGAAACACCATATATTTT. Translated, it gives CASRHPYRGASGNTIYF. The full variable domain, with the rest looked up from reference TRBV11-2 and TRBJ1-3, is EAGVAQSPRYKIIEKRQSVAFWCNPISGHATLYWYQQILGQGPKLLIQFQNNGVVDDSQLPKDRFSAERLKGVDSTLKIQPAKLEDSAVYLCASRHPYRGASGNTIYFGEGSWLTVV.

In its sample, this clone was seen a few times. V is TRBV11-2 and J is TRBJ2-1, with a possible D match to TRBD1 (6 bases). The CDR3 loop spans 14 amino acids. Trimming shortened V by 6 bases and J by 3 bases, and 12 bases separated the two germline ends. Germline V CDR1 and CDR2: SGHAT, FQNNGV. The CDR3 sequence: CASRDSGSYNEQFF. The DNA of the CDR3 is TGTGCCAGCAGGGACAGCGGAAGCTACAATGAGCAGTTCTTC.

The table lists this clone with a few counts. The genes are TRBV9 and TRBJ2-5, with TRBD1 matching 11 bases. V lost 0 bases, J lost 7 bases, and 5 bases stayed unmatched. CDR1 and CDR2 from the germline V gene are SGDLS and YYNGEE. The CDR3 sequence is 15 residues long. This chain's CDR3 is CASSVEDRGRGTQYF. CDR3 coding DNA: TGTGCCAGCAGCGTAGAGGACAGGGGGCGGGGGACCCAGTACTTC.

Here the CDR3 DNA reads TGTGCCAGCAGCCCGACAACGTACCAAGAGACCCAGTACTTC. It specifies CASSPTTYQETQYF. The chain is built from TRBV5-4 and TRBJ2-5, with unresolved D. The germline V gene has CDR1 SGHNT and CDR2 YYREEE (reference sequence). The CDR3 consists of 14 residues. The V end was cut by 4 bases, the J end by 0 bases, with 10 bases between.

This clone has only a few counts. The rearrangement joins TRBV28 to TRBJ1-4; no definite D call. Trimming cost V 3 bases and J 6 bases, with 2 bases left between them. CDR3 length: 11 residues. Germline V gene data show CDR1 as MDHEN and CDR2 as SYDVKM. The DNA of the CDR3 is TGTGCCAGCAGTTTTCATGAAAAACTGTTTTTT. Protein: CASSFHEKLFF. Using reference TRBV28 and TRBJ1-4 for the parts outside the CDR3, the full variable domain is DVKVTQSSRYLVKRTGEKVFLECVQDMDHENMFWYRQDPGLGLRLIYFSYDVKMKEKGDIPEGYSVSREKKERFSLILESASTNQTSMYLCASSFHEKLFFGSGTQLSVL.

The J gene is TRBJ2-3, the V gene TRBV9; D uncertain. Germline CDR1 and CDR2: SGDLS and YYNGEE. The V end lost 4 bases, the J end lost 3 bases, and 9 bases lay between the germline ends. The CDR3 length is 13 residues. The CDR3, as DNA: TGTGCCAGCAGCTTAGGCAGTACAGATACGCAGTATTTT. This sequence encodes CASSLGSTDTQYF.

The chain combines TRBV7-6 with TRBJ2-1; TRBD2 might be the D (6 bases). The CDR3 length is 13 residues. The V end lost 5 bases, the J end lost 8 bases, and 13 bases lay between the germline ends. Germline CDR1 is SGHVS and CDR2 is FNYEAQ. For the CDR3, the DNA is TGTGCCAGCAGCCTGGACGGGGGACATGAGCAGTTCTTC. It specifies CASSLDGGHEQFF.

This clone was found a few times. J is TRBJ2-1 and V is TRBV5-1; D is possibly TRBD1 (6 bases). From germline, CDR1 is SGHRS and CDR2 YFSETQ. The CDR3 sequence is 13 residues long. The ends were cut back, 0 bases at V and 9 bases at J, with 10 bases in the middle. This chain's CDR3 is CASSLDRAGEQFF. CDR3 coding DNA: TGCGCCAGCAGCTTGGACAGGGCGGGTGAGCAGTTCTTC. Filled out from reference TRBV5-1 and TRBJ2-1, the complete variable domain reads KAGVTQTPRYLIKTRGQQVTLSCSPISGHRSVSWYQQTPGQGLQFLFEYFSETQRNKGNFPGRFSGRQFSNSRSEMNVSTLELGDSALYLCASSLDRAGEQFFGPGTRLTVL.

This clone was counted a few times. The genes are TRBV25-1 and TRBJ1-2; 8 positions match TRBD1. Germline trimming cut 2 bases from V and 8 bases from J; bases unmatched to any gene: 10. CDR1 is MGHDK, CDR2 SYGVNS, per germline. This CDR3 region has 15 residues. This chain's CDR3 is CASSEPGGAPFGYTF. The CDR3 bases are TGTGCCAGCAGTGAACCAGGGGGCGCCCCCTTCGGCTACACCTTC.

This clone was observed a handful of times. The chain recombines TRBV9 with TRBJ1-1, with unresolved D. The ends were cut back, 1 base at V and 4 bases at J, with 8 bases in the middle. CDR3 size: 13 residues. CDR1 SGDLS and CDR2 YYNGEE come from the germline V gene. The CDR3 bases are TGTGCCAGCAGCGTAACCCAGTTCACTGAAGCTTTCTTT. Translation: CASSVTQFTEAFF.

This clone was seen a few times. The chain links TRBV2 to TRBJ1-2, with a tentative D call TRBD1 (5 bases). The CDR3 has 13 residues. Trimming stripped 5 bases from V and 4 bases from J, with 11 bases between. Looked up from germline, CDR1 is SNHLY and CDR2 is FYNNEI. CDR3 in amino acids: CASSPGTRYGYTF. CDR3 sequence (DNA): TGTGCCAGCAGTCCAGGGACCCGCTATGGCTACACCTTC.

The rearrangement joins TRBV18 to TRBJ2-2; D gene unclear. Germline assignment: CDR1 KGHSH and CDR2 LQKENI. Between the trimmed V and J ends, which lost 2 bases and 6 bases, there was a span of 4 bases. The CDR3 extends over 12 amino acids. The CDR3 bases are TGTGCCAGCTCACCATTAGCCGGGGAGCTGTTTTTT. Amino acids: CASSPLAGELFF.

V is TRBV7-2 and J is TRBJ1-5; D gene unclear. CDR3 length: 12 amino acids. Trimming shortened V by 2 bases and J by 7 bases, and 6 bases separated the two germline ends. Per the germline V gene, CDR1 is SGHTA and CDR2 is FQGNSA. CDR3 region: CASSLTGQPQHF. The CDR3 DNA follows: TGTGCCAGCAGCTTAACGGGACAGCCCCAGCATTTT.

The chain combines TRBV2 with TRBJ2-3; 8 nucleotides line up with TRBD2. This CDR3 comprises 15 residues. V shed 6 bases, J shed 0 bases, and the junction held 5 bases outside the gene matches. Germline V gene lookup returns CDR1 SNHLY and CDR2 FYNNEI. The CDR3 DNA reads TGTGCCAGCAGCGTAGCGGGGACTAGCACAGATACGCAGTATTTT. This translates into CASSVAGTSTDTQYF.

Only a few counts were recorded for this clone. The chain joins TRBV5-6 to TRBJ2-1; D gene ambiguous. Germline-derived CDR1 and CDR2 are SGHDT and YYEEEE. The CDR3 covers 12 residues. Trimming took off 1 base at V and 5 bases at J, with 4 bases between the two ends. CDR3 sequence reads: CASSLINNEQFF. As DNA, the CDR3 is TGTGCCAGCAGCTTGATAAACAATGAGCAGTTCTTC.

This clone was seen more than once but under ten times. This chain joins TRBV5-6 and TRBJ2-3, with 10 nucleotides matching TRBD2. Per the germline V gene, CDR1 is SGHDT and CDR2 is YYEEEE. The ends lost 2 bases at V and 5 bases at J; junction bases unmatched: 2. This CDR3 contains 14 residues. The CDR3 DNA reads as TGTGCCAGCAGCTTCGGACTAGCGGTAGATACGCAGTATTTT. Amino acids: CASSFGLAVDTQYF.

The chain links TRBV19 to TRBJ2-3, with D possibly being TRBD1 (5 bases). V was trimmed by 4 bases and J by 6 bases, leaving 17 bases between them. This CDR3 has 15 residues. Germline CDR1 LNHDA, CDR2 SQIVND (reference sequence). CDR3 amino acids: CASSTPQGSLDTQYF. Written as DNA, the CDR3 is TGTGCCAGTAGTACCCCTCAGGGTAGTTTGGATACGCAGTATTTT.

This clone has just a few counts. The V call is TRBV4-3, the J call TRBJ2-7; tentatively, D is TRBD2 (5 bases). CDR1 LGHNA and CDR2 YSLEER come from the germline V gene. Trimming cost V 3 bases and J 1 base, with 13 bases left between them. This CDR3 spans 15 amino acids. CDR3 loop: CASSQAWEKSYEQYF. CDR3 coding DNA: TGCGCCAGCAGCCAGGCTTGGGAGAAGTCCTACGAGCAGTACTTC.

In this sample, this clone turned up a few times. V and J are TRBV6-6 and TRBJ1-5, with D tentatively TRBD1 (5 bases). Trimming cost V 7 bases and J 11 bases, with 15 bases left between them. The germline CDR1 and CDR2 sequences are MNHNY and SVGAGI (reference sequence). This CDR3 is 12 amino acids long. In DNA, the CDR3 is TGTGCCAGCATGGAGGGGACGGGGACCCAGCATTTT. Translation: CASMEGTGTQHF.